These 32 T cell receptor beta chains share one sample of origin, sequenced in a study of blood T cell repertoires in COVID-19. The table came from immunoSEQ multiplex PCR; TCRdb's copy has only in-frame clones and leaves some out. Among about 120,000 clones listed, around 79% were seen once. The sample was peripheral blood. The receptors stem from a man between 65 and 80 years old with acute or convalescent COVID-19.

In its sample, this clone was seen a few times. The J gene is TRBJ2-6, the V gene TRBV5-4, with D possibly TRBD1 on 6 matching bases. Germline CDR1 is SGHNT and CDR2 is YYREEE (reference sequence). Deletions cut 4 bases from V and 4 bases from J, with 18 bases between. The CDR3 consists of 17 residues. The DNA of the CDR3 is TGTGCCAGCAGCCAGAAGACAGGTGGGCGGGGGGCCAACGTCCTGACTTTC. Encoded protein: CASSQKTGGRGANVLTF.

The gene calls are TRBV19 and TRBJ2-7; D perhaps matches TRBD1 (6 bases). The germline CDR1 and CDR2 sequences are LNHDA and SQIVND (reference sequence). The CDR3 covers 14 residues. Deletions cut 7 bases from V and 7 bases from J, with 20 bases between. The CDR3 nucleotides read TGTGCCAGTATCGATACAGGGTCGTCTGGGGAGCAGTACTTC. It encodes CASIDTGSSGEQYF. Complete variable domain (other parts from reference TRBV19 and TRBJ2-7): DGGITQSPKYLFRKEGQNVTLSCEQNLNHDAMYWYRQDPGQGLRLIYYSQIVNDFQKGDIAEGYSVSREKKESFPLTVTSAQKNPTAFYLCASIDTGSSGEQYFGPGTRLTVT.

This clone was counted a few times. The chain's CDR3 is CASARGGSSYEQYF. The DNA for the CDR3 is TGTGCCAGCGCGAGAGGGGGAAGCTCCTACGAGCAGTACTTC. V usage is TRBV6-5 and J usage is TRBJ2-7; TRBD1 is a possible D gene (6 bases). Between the trimmed V and J ends, which lost 8 bases and 0 bases, there was a span of 14 bases. The CDR3 sequence is 14 residues long. The germline V gene encodes CDR1 MNHEY and CDR2 SVGAGI.

This clone was counted once. J is TRBJ1-5 and V is TRBV28; D remains ambiguous. The germline V gene has CDR1 MDHEN and CDR2 SYDVKM. The CDR3 is made up of 11 amino acids. Trimming shortened V by 4 bases and J by 5 bases, and 3 bases separated the two germline ends. CDR3 in amino acids: CASSSYQPQHF. The DNA for the CDR3 is TGTGCCAGCAGTTCTTATCAGCCCCAGCATTTT. Looking up the rest from reference TRBV28 and TRBJ1-5 gives the full variable domain: DVKVTQSSRYLVKRTGEKVFLECVQDMDHENMFWYRQDPGLGLRLIYFSYDVKMKEKGDIPEGYSVSREKKERFSLILESASTNQTSMYLCASSSYQPQHFGDGTRLSIL.

The CDR3 is CAIRGQQETQYF. As DNA, the CDR3 is TGTGCCATCAGAGGACAGCAAGAGACCCAGTACTTC. V usage is TRBV10-3 and J usage is TRBJ2-5, with TRBD1 as a possible D gene (6 bases). This CDR3 spans 12 amino acids. Germline loops: CDR1 ENHRY, CDR2 SYGVKD. V lost 6 bases to trimming and J lost 2 bases, with 7 bases between them.

This rearrangement joins TRBV7-8 to TRBJ2-7, with D perhaps matching TRBD2 (6 bases). The CDR3 length is 14 residues. Trimming removed 1 base from V and 3 bases from J, with 10 bases in between. Per the germline V gene, CDR1 is SGHVS and CDR2 is FQNEAQ. In DNA form, the CDR3 reads TGTGCCAGCAGCTTAGGCGGGGTATACTACGAGCAGTACTTC. Amino acid sequence: CASSLGGVYYEQYF. The full variable domain, in which reference TRBV7-8 and TRBJ2-7 provide the parts outside the CDR3, is GAGVSQSPRYKVAKRGQDVALRCDPISGHVSLFWYQQALGQGPEFLTYFQNEAQLDKSGLPSDRFFAERPEGSVSTLKIQRTQQEDSAVYLCASSLGGVYYEQYFGPGTRLTVT.

This sequence joins TRBV6-5 and TRBJ2-7; D might be TRBD1 (5 bases). This CDR3 contains 13 residues. In germline, CDR1 is MNHEY, CDR2 SVGAGI. Trimming removed 2 bases at V and 6 bases at J, with 11 bases between. The CDR3 loop reads CASSYQGSAEQYF. The CDR3, as DNA: TGTGCCAGCAGTTACCAGGGTTCCGCCGAGCAGTACTTC.

The gene calls are TRBV5-4 and TRBJ1-6, with D unresolved. The germline V gene encodes CDR1 SGHNT and CDR2 YYREEE (reference sequence). The CDR3 has 16 amino acids. Between the trimmed V and J ends, which lost 0 bases and 0 bases, there was a span of 7 bases. This CDR3 is CASSLERSSYNSPLHF. CDR3 DNA sequence: TGTGCCAGCAGCTTGGAGCGGAGCTCCTATAATTCACCCCTCCACTTT. Looking up the rest from reference TRBV5-4 and TRBJ1-6 gives the full variable domain: ETGVTQSPTHLIKTRGQQVTLRCSSQSGHNTVSWYQQALGQGPQFIFQYYREEENGRGNFPPRFSGLQFPNYSSELNVNALELDDSALYLCASSLERSSYNSPLHFGNGTRLTVT.

This clone has only a few counts. The chain has TRBV11-3 and TRBJ2-3; 13 positions match TRBD2. V lost 5 bases, J lost 1 base, and 6 bases stayed unmatched. The CDR3 contains 17 residues. Per germline, CDR1 SGHNT and CDR2 YENEEA. CDR3 nucleotide sequence: TGTGCCAGCAGCCCTCGACTAGCGGGGGGCCGCACAGATACGCAGTATTTT. This translates into CASSPRLAGGRTDTQYF.

This rearrangement joins TRBV6-5 to TRBJ1-1; 8 nucleotides match TRBD1. Trimming took 2 bases from V and 1 from J; bases not matched to a gene: 3. The CDR3 has 15 residues. Germline CDR1 and CDR2: MNHEY and SVGAGI. The CDR3 loop reads CASSYNGQGNTEAFF. CDR3 sequence (DNA): TGTGCCAGCAGTTACAACGGACAGGGGAACACTGAAGCTTTCTTT.

V and J are TRBV6-2 or TRBV6-3 and TRBJ1-6; 8 bases map to TRBD1. Germline CDR1 and CDR2: MNHEY and SVGEGT. The J segment lost 10 bases and the V segment lost 6 bases, leaving 8 bases of the junction unmatched. The CDR3 sequence is 14 residues long. CDR3 bases: TGTGCCAGCAGCGCGGCGACAGGGGTATCACCCCTCCACTTT. This gives the protein CASSAATGVSPLHF.

This chain uses TRBV4-3 with TRBJ1-2; possibly TRBD1 for D (6 bases). The CDR3 is made up of 17 amino acids. The germline gives CDR1 LGHNA, CDR2 YSLEER. V gave up 0 bases and J gave up 6 bases, with 20 bases separating them. The CDR3 sequence is CASSQDWGQSQRDGYTF. The CDR3 coding sequence is TGCGCCAGCAGCCAAGATTGGGGGCAGTCACAGAGAGATGGCTACACCTTC.

The V call is TRBV7-8, the J call TRBJ2-1, with TRBD2 matching 7 bases. CDR1 is SGHVS and CDR2 is FQNEAQ in the germline V gene. The CDR3 loop spans 15 amino acids. The ends lost 4 bases at V and 1 base at J; junction bases unmatched: 4. DNA of the CDR3: TGTGCCAGCAGCTCACCGGGGGGTTCCTACAATGAGCAGTTCTTC. Translated, it gives CASSSPGGSYNEQFF.

The CDR3 here is CASTMEGRAGELFF. The CDR3, as DNA: TGTGCCAGCACTATGGAGGGGAGGGCCGGGGAGCTGTTTTTT. V is TRBV2 and J is TRBJ2-2; 7 bases are a match to TRBD2. Per germline, CDR1 SNHLY and CDR2 FYNNEI. This CDR3 has 14 residues. V shed 7 bases and J 6 bases; nucleotides not matched to a gene: 8.

The chain recombines TRBV11-2 with TRBJ2-3; TRBD1 matches 7 bases. After removal of 1 base from V and 2 bases from J, the junction contained 3 bases not matched to a gene. Germline-derived CDR1 and CDR2 are SGHAT and FQNNGV. There are 15 residues in the CDR3. DNA of the CDR3: TGTGCCAGCAGCTTAGGTACAGGGGTCACAGATACGCAGTATTTT. Translated: CASSLGTGVTDTQYF.

The chain has TRBV19 and TRBJ2-3; tentative D call: TRBD2 (5 bases). Between the trimmed V and J ends, which lost 4 bases and 4 bases, there was a span of 12 bases. CDR1 LNHDA and CDR2 SQIVND come from the germline V gene (reference sequence). CDR3 length equals 14 residues. In DNA form, the CDR3 reads TGTGCCAGTAGTAGGGAGTTTTGGTCAGATACGCAGTATTTT. It encodes CASSREFWSDTQYF.

The V call is TRBV3-1 (or the pseudogene TRBV3-2), the J call TRBJ1-1; 10 nucleotides line up with TRBD1. This CDR3 is 14 amino acids long. Losses at the gene ends were 4 bases for V and 5 bases for J; bases not matched to a gene: 4. The germline gives CDR1 LGHDT, CDR2 YNNKEL (reference sequence). CDR3 in amino acids: CASSLGQGITEAFF. For the CDR3, the DNA is TGTGCCAGCAGCCTGGGACAGGGGATAACTGAAGCTTTCTTT.

This chain links TRBV4-2 with TRBJ2-2, with 10 bases lining up with TRBD2. This CDR3 contains 16 residues. Trimming at V came to 1 base and at J to 4 bases, leaving 3 bases not matched to a gene. The V gene's germline CDR1 is LGHNA and CDR2 YNFKEQ. CDR3 residues: CASSQASGGGTGELFF. The CDR3 nucleotides are TGTGCCAGCAGCCAAGCGAGCGGGGGGGGCACCGGGGAGCTGTTTTTT.

This chain links TRBV11-1 with TRBJ2-3; 9 bases line up with TRBD1. The trim removed 4 bases at V and 4 bases at J, leaving 3 bases unmatched. This CDR3 has 14 residues. Germline CDR1 reads SGHAT; CDR2 reads FQDESV (reference sequence). The CDR3 spells CASSSTGGADTQYF. The CDR3 coding sequence is TGTGCCAGCAGCTCAACAGGGGGCGCAGATACGCAGTATTTT.

This clone was seen a handful of times. The chain combines TRBV5-4 with TRBJ1-4; perhaps TRBD1 as D (6 bases). The CDR3 has 14 residues. The V end lost 4 bases, the J end lost 8 bases, and 15 bases lay between the germline ends. CDR1 and CDR2 (germline): SGHNT, YYREEE (reference sequence). The CDR3 DNA follows: TGTGCCAGCAGCCCTGGGTCACAGGGCGAAAAACTGTTTTTT. Protein product: CASSPGSQGEKLFF.

The V gene is TRBV7-2, the J gene TRBJ2-7; 13 positions match TRBD2. Germline loops: CDR1 SGHTA, CDR2 FQGNSA. V trimming: 5 bases; J trimming: 7 bases; junction bases outside the gene matches: 14. The CDR3 is 17 amino acids. This CDR3 is CASSPLTSGGASREQYF. DNA of the CDR3: TGTGCCAGCAGCCCCCTCACTAGCGGGGGGGCTTCTCGGGAGCAGTACTTC.

The chain couples TRBV15 to TRBJ2-7; D ambiguous. The CDR3 runs to 15 residues. CDR1 LNHNV and CDR2 YYDKDF come from the germline V gene (reference sequence). V was shortened by 0 bases and J by 3 bases, with 12 bases between the two germline ends. CDR3 sequence (DNA): TGTGCCACCAGCAGAGAAACAACCTTTAACTACGAGCAGTACTTC. Its translation is CATSRETTFNYEQYF.

This sequence joins TRBV4-1 and TRBJ1-5; D uncertain. Germline CDR1 reads MGHRA; CDR2 reads YSYEKL. This CDR3 spans 13 amino acids. Trimming took 0 bases from V and 7 from J, leaving 7 bases between them. CDR3 sequence (DNA): TGCGCCAGCAGCCAAGAGCAGCGACAGCCCCAGCATTTT. It specifies CASSQEQRQPQHF.

This clone has a handful of counts. The chain has TRBV3-1 (or the pseudogene TRBV3-2) and TRBJ1-1, with 7 nucleotides matching TRBD1. From germline, CDR1 is LGHDT and CDR2 YNNKEL (reference sequence). This CDR3 is built from 16 residues. The junction had 7 bases not matched to a gene; V was cut back by 3 bases and J by 0 bases. The CDR3 protein is CASSHRQGRVNTEAFF. The CDR3 DNA reads as TGTGCCAGCAGCCACCGACAGGGTCGGGTGAACACTGAAGCTTTCTTT.

The CDR3 sequence: CARITVRTGGAKQYF. DNA for the CDR3: TGTGCCAGAATCACGGTAAGGACAGGGGGCGCGAAGCAGTACTTC. The chain recombines TRBV5-3 with TRBJ2-7; 11 positions agree with TRBD1. TRBV5-3 is an open reading frame whose function is uncertain. With 6 bases clipped from V and 8 bases from J, the junction kept 13 bases outside the gene matches. There are 15 residues in the CDR3.

The chain joins TRBV6-5 to TRBJ1-6; D perhaps matches TRBD1 (5 bases). The CDR3 covers 14 residues. The V and J ends lost 5 bases and 7 bases respectively, with 12 bases between them. CDR1 is MNHEY and CDR2 is SVGAGI in the germline V gene. CDR3 loop: CASSLDSPNSPLHF. The CDR3 nucleotides read TGTGCCAGCAGTCTCGACAGCCCGAATTCACCCCTCCACTTT.

J is TRBJ1-1 and V is TRBV4-1; TRBD1 agrees at 7 bases. There are 14 residues in the CDR3. The germline V gene has CDR1 MGHRA and CDR2 YSYEKL. V lost 0 bases to trimming and J lost 12 bases; unmatched junction nucleotides: 10. In DNA, the CDR3 is TGCGCCAGCAGCCAAGATCGTAAGACAGGGAGGTCTTTCTTT. It yields the protein CASSQDRKTGRSFF.

The count of this clone is one. The V call is TRBV7-8, the J call TRBJ1-1, with 11 bases lining up with TRBD1. The ends lost 2 bases at V and 1 base at J; junction bases unmatched: 6. The CDR3 covers 17 residues. CDR1 SGHVS and CDR2 FQNEAQ come from the germline V gene. The CDR3 spells CASSLIPGQGANTEAFF. The CDR3 region has the DNA TGTGCCAGCAGCTTAATCCCTGGACAGGGGGCGAACACTGAAGCTTTCTTT.

The sample holds one count of this clone. The rearrangement links TRBV10-3 to TRBJ1-1; 9 bases fit TRBD1. There are 14 residues in the CDR3. The ends lost 7 bases at V and 4 bases at J; junction bases unmatched: 7. Germline V gene lookup returns CDR1 ENHRY and CDR2 SYGVKD. CDR3 region: CAITGTGKSTEAFF. CDR3 sequence (DNA): TGTGCCATCACGGGGACAGGGAAAAGCACTGAAGCTTTCTTT.

The chain carries TRBV5-1 and TRBJ1-4; TRBD1 might be the D (6 bases). The ends were cut back, 4 bases at V and 5 bases at J, with 15 bases in the middle. Per the germline V gene, CDR1 is SGHRS and CDR2 is YFSETQ. The CDR3 covers 15 residues. CDR3 nucleotide sequence: TGCGCCAGCAGCCACGGGGGGCAGGGGAATGAAAAACTGTTTTTT. It specifies CASSHGGQGNEKLFF.

J is TRBJ1-2 and V is TRBV7-2; TRBD1 aligns across 7 bases. This CDR3 contains 17 residues. V was pared by 5 bases and J by 4 bases, with 16 bases of the junction left unmatched. The germline V gene encodes CDR1 SGHTA and CDR2 FQGNSA. The CDR3 sequence: CASSPGRPGQTGYGYTF. CDR3 DNA: TGTGCCAGCAGCCCCGGGCGCCCGGGACAGACTGGCTATGGCTACACCTTC.

This clone has just one count. This chain joins TRBV5-8 and TRBJ1-2; tentative D call: TRBD1 (6 bases). Germline assignment: CDR1 SGHTS and CDR2 YDEGEE. V was pared by 5 bases and J by 4 bases, with 12 bases between. The length of the CDR3 is 13 residues. This chain's CDR3 is CASRRGQPYGYTF. In nucleotides, the CDR3 is TGTGCCAGCAGGCGTGGACAGCCCTATGGCTACACCTTC. The full variable domain, its missing parts supplied by reference TRBV5-8 and TRBJ1-2, is EAGVTQSPTHLIKTRGQQATLRCSPISGHTSVYWYQQALGLGLQFLLWYDEGEERNRGNFPPRFSGRQFPNYSSELNVNALELEDSALYLCASRRGQPYGYTFGSGTRLTVV.